Described below is a single TCR beta chain sequence and its context. The target antigen is unknown. This sample stems from a study of CD4 T cells in relation to SARS-CoV-2 and coronaviruses. At the level of the study: Crossreactive spike epitopes shared across donors were mapped to their HLA restriction.

Before the COVID-19 pandemic, during about 2011-2019, CD4+ T cells were taken from unexposed donors. With 1 base removed from V and 3 bases from J, the gap between germline ends came to 11 bases. Germline V gene sequence: CDR1 MDHEN, CDR2 SYDVKM. This CDR3 has 15 amino acids. TCRdb's table, derived via immunoSEQ multiplex PCR, lists solely in-frame clones and lacks some. The data hold about 68,000 clones, with 93% observed a single time. Study conclusions and caveats: Monoreactive clones expanded significantly more to SARS-CoV-2 than crossreactive clones did.

Sequencing was carried out using naive CD4+ T cells from PBMCs. Specified subset: naive CD4+ T cells isolated by negative enrichment. The clonotype was recovered from a human donor in good health. The rearrangement joins TRBV28 to TRBJ2-3; tentatively, D is TRBD1 or TRBD2 (6 bases each). For the CDR3, the DNA is TGTGCCAGCAGTTTATCGGGGGCCAGGACAGATACGCAGTATTTT. Residues: CASSLSGARTDTQYF.